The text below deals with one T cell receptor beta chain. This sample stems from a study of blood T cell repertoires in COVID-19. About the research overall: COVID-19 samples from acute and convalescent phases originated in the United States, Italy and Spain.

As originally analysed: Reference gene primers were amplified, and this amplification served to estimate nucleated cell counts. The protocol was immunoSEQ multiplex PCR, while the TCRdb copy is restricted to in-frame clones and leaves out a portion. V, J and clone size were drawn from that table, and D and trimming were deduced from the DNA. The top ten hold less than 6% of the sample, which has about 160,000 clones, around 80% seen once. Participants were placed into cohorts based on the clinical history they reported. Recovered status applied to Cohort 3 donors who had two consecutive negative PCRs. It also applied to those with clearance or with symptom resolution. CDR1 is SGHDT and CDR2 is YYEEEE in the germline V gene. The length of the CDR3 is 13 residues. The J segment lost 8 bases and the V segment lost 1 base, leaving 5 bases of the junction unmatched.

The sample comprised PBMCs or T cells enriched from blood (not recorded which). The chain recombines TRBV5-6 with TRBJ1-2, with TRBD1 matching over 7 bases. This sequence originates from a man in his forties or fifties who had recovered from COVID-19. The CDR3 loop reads CASSLLTGRGYTF. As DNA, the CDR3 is TGTGCCAGCAGCTTGCTGACAGGGCGCGGCTACACCTTC.